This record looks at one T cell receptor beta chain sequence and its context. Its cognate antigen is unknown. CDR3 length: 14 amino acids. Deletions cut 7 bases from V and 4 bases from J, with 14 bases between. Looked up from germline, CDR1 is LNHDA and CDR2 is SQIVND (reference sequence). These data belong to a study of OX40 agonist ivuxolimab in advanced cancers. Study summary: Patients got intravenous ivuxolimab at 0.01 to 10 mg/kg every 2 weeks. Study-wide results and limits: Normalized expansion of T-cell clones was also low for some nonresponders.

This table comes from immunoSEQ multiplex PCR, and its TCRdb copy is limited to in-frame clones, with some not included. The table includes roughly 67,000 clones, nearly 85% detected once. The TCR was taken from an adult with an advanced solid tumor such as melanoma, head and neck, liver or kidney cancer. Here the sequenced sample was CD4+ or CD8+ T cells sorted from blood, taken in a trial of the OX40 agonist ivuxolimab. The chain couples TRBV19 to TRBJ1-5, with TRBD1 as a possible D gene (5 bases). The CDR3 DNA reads TGTGCCAGTAATGGGGGGGGGTCTAATCAGCCCCAGCATTTT. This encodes CASNGGGSNQPQHF. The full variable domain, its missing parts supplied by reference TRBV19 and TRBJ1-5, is DGGITQSPKYLFRKEGQNVTLSCEQNLNHDAMYWYRQDPGQGLRLIYYSQIVNDFQKGDIAEGYSVSREKKESFPLTVTSAQKNPTAFYLCASNGGGSNQPQHFGDGTRLSIL.